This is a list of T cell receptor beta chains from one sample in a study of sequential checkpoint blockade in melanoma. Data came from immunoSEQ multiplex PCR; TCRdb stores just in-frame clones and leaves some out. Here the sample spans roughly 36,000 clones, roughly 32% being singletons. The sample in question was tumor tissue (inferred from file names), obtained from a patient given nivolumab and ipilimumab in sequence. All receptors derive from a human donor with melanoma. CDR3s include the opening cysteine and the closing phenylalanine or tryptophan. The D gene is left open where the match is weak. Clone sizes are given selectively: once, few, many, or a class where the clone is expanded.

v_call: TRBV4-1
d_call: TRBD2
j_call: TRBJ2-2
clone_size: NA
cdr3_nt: TGCGCCAGCAGCCAAAGGGGGCGGGAGGGAAACACCGGGGAGCTGTTTTTT
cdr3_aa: CASSQRGREGNTGELFF

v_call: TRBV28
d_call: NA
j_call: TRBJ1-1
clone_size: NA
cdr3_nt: TGTGCCGGGGGGAGGGCCCATAGTGAAGCTTTCTTT
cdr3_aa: CAGGRAHSEAFF

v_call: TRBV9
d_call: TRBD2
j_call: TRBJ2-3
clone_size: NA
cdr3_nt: TGTGCCAGCAGCACCCGACTAGCGGGAGATCTAGATACGCAGTATTTT
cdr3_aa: CASSTRLAGDLDTQYF

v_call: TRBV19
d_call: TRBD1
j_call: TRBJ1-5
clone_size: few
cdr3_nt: TGTGCCAGTAGCCAAGGACAGGGTGGGTATCAGCCCCAGCATTTT
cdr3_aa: CASSQGQGGYQPQHF

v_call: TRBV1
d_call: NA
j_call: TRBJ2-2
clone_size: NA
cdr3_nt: TGCGCCAGCAGCCATGGACAGGTTTTGACCGGGGAGCTGTTTTTT
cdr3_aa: CASSHGQVLTGELFF

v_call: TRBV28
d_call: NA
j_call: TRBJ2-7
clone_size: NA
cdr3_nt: TGTGCCAGCCGGATTTCCGTTACCTACGAGCAGTACTTC
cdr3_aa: CASRISVTYEQYF

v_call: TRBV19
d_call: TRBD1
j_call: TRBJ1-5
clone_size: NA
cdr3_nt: TGTGCCAGTAGCCCTGGGGACAGGTCGAATCAGCCCCAGCATTTT
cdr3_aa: CASSPGDRSNQPQHF

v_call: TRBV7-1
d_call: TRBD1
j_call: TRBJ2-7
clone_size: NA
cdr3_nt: TGTGCCAGCAGCTTTACTCGGGACAGGGAGCAGTACTTC
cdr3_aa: CASSFTRDREQYF

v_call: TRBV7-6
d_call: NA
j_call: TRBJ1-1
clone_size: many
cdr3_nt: TGTGCCAGCAGCTTAGACAAGATAAACGCTGAAGCTTTCTTT
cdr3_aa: CASSLDKINAEAFF

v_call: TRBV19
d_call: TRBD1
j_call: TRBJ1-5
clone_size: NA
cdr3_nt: TGTGCCAGTAAGGGACAGGGAAGCAATCAGCCCCAGCATTTT
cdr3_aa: CASKGQGSNQPQHF

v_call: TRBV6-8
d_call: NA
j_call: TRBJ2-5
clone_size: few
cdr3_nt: TGTGCCAGCAGTGGGGGTGGCATTGGTGAGACCCAGTACTTC
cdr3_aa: CASSGGGIGETQYF

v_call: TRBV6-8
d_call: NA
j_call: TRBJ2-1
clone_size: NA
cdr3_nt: TGTGCCAGCAGTTATAGGGGGGCTCAAAATGAGCAGTTCTTC
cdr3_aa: CASSYRGAQNEQFF

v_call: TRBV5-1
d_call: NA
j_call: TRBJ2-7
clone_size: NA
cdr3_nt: TGCGCCAGCAGCACCAGGGGTTGGACCTACGAGCAGTACTTC
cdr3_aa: CASSTRGWTYEQYF

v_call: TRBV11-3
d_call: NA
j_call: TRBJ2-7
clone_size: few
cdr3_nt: TGTGCCAGCAGCCCTATCGAATCTAGCGTGGGCGAGCAGTACTTC
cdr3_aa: CASSPIESSVGEQYF

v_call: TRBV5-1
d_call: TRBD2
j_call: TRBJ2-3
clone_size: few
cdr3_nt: TGCGCCAGCAGGAGAAATGGGGTAGCGGGGTCAGATACGCAGTATTTT
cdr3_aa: CASRRNGVAGSDTQYF

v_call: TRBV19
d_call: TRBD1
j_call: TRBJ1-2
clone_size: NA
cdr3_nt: TGTGCCAGTAGTATACAGGGGGACTACTATGGCTACACCTTC
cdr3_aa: CASSIQGDYYGYTF

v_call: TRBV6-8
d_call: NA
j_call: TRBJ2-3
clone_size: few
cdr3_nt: TGTGCCAGCAGTCCCATGTTGGATACGCAGTATTTT
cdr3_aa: CASSPMLDTQYF

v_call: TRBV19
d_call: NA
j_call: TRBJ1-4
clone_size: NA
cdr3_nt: TGTGCCAGTAGTACCTACACAGTAGGGGATAATGAAAAACTGTTTTTT
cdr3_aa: CASSTYTVGDNEKLFF

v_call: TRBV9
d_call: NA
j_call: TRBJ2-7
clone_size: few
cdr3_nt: TGTGCCAGCAGCTTAGTTTCGGGTGACGAGCAGTACTTC
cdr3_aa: CASSLVSGDEQYF

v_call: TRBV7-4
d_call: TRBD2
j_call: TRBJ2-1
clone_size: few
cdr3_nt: TGTGCCAGCAGCGCTCTAGCGGACAATGAGCAGTTCTTC
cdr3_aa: CASSALADNEQFF

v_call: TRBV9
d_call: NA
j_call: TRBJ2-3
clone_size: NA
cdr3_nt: TGTGCCAGCAGTGACGTGGGCACAGATACGCAGTATTTT
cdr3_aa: CASSDVGTDTQYF

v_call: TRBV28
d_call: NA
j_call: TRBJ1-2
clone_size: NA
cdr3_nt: TGTGCCAGCAGTCCCCCTCTTGGGGGGTTCGAAGGCTACACCTTC
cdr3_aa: CASSPPLGGFEGYTF

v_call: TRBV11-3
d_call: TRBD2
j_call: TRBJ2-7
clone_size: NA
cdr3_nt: TGTGCCAGCAGCCCCGGGACTAGCAGTACCTACGAGCAGTACTTC
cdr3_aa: CASSPGTSSTYEQYF

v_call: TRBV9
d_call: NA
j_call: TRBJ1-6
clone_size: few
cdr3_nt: TGTGCCAGCAGCCCCACAGGCTTCAATTCACCCCTCCACTTT
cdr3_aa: CASSPTGFNSPLHF

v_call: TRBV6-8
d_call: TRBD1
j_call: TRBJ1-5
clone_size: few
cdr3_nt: TGTGCCAGCAGTGACAGGGTAACAGGGAATCAGCCCCAGCATTTT
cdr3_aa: CASSDRVTGNQPQHF

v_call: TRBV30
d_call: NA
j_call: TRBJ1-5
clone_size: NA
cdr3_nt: TGTGCCTGGAGTTCACCGGGATCTAATAGCAATCAGCCCCAGCATTTT
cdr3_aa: CAWSSPGSNSNQPQHF

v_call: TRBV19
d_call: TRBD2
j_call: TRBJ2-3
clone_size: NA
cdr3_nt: TGTGCCAGTAGACCGACTAGCGGGAGTGGCGATACGCAGTATTTT
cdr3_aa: CASRPTSGSGDTQYF

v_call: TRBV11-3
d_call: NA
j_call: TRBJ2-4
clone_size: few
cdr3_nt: TGTGCCAGCAGCCCGGACATCGGTTCTGACATTCAGTACTTC
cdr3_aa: CASSPDIGSDIQYF

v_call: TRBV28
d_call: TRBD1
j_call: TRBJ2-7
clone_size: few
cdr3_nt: TGTGCCAGCGCGGGACAGGGGAATTCCTACGAGCAGTACTTC
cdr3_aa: CASAGQGNSYEQYF

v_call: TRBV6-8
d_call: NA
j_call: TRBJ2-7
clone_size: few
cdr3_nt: TGTGCCAGCAGTTATTTGAGGAAAAGGGGCCGATACGAGCAGTACTTC
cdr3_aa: CASSYLRKRGRYEQYF

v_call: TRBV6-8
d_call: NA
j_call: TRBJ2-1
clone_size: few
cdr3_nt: TGTGCCAGCAGCCCCCAGGGGGGGGGCCAGCTTGAGCAGTTCTTC
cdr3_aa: CASSPQGGGQLEQFF

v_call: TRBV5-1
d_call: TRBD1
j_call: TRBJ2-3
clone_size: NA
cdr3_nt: TGCGCCAGCAGGGACAGGGCATACACAGATACGCAGTATTTT
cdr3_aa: CASRDRAYTDTQYF

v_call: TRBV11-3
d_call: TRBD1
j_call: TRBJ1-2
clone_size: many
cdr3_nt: TGTGCCAGCAGCCAACCCGGGACAGGGGGCGGCGGCTACACCTTC
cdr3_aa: CASSQPGTGGGGYTF

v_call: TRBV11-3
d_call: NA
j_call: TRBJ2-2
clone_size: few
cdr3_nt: TGTGCCAGCAGCTTACTCCTCGACAGCACCGGGGAGCTGTTTTTT
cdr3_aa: CASSLLLDSTGELFF

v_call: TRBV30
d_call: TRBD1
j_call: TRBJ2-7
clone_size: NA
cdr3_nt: TGTGCCTGGAGGTCTGGGACAGGGTACTACGAGCAGTACTTC
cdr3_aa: CAWRSGTGYYEQYF

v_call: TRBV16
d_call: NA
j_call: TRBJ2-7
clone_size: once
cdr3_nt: TGTGCCAGCACATATGGCGGGACGGGAGTCTACGAGCAGTACTTC
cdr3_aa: CASTYGGTGVYEQYF

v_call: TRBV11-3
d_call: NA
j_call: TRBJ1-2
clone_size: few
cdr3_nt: TGTGCCAGCAGCTTGACAGGCCCTAACTATGGCTACACCTTC
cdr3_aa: CASSLTGPNYGYTF

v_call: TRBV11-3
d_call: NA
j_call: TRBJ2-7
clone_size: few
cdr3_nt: TGTGCCAGCAGCTTAGGGCTCAGTCAAGGGGACGAGCAGTACTTC
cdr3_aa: CASSLGLSQGDEQYF

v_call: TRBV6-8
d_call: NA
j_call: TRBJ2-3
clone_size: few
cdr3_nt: TGTGCCATCATGGGGAGGGGGACAGATACGCAGTATTTT
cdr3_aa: CAIMGRGTDTQYF

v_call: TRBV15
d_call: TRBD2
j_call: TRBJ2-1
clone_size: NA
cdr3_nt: TGTGCCACCAGCAGAGATATAGCGGGAGCGTTGGATGAGCAGTTCTTC
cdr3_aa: CATSRDIAGALDEQFF

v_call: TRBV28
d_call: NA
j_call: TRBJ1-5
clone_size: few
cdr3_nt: TGTGCCAGCAGTCTCTTGACTAAGAGCAATCAGCCCCAGCATTTT
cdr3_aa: CASSLLTKSNQPQHF

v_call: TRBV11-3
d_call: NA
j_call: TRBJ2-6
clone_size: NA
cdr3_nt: TGTGCCAGCAGATTTAGGTGGACAACTGGGGCCAACGTCCTGACTTTC
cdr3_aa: CASRFRWTTGANVLTF